The T cell receptor beta chain under discussion was sequenced for a study of cytomegalovirus exposure and HLA in healthy donors. Primers for the PCR totalled 60 Vbeta and 13 Jbeta. Data came from immunoSEQ multiplex PCR; TCRdb stores just in-frame clones and leaves some out. The sample shows about 160,000 clones, around 60% of them seen only once. Germline V gene data show CDR1 as ENHRY and CDR2 as SYGVKD. This CDR3 comprises 14 residues. The V end was cut by 0 bases, the J end by 5 bases, with 11 bases between. This clone was detected a few times. The chain is built from TRBV10-3 and TRBJ2-7; no clear D gene. Sequenced input: PBMCs. This TCR was recovered from a woman aged 60 to 75 in good health and CMV-seropositive. CDR3 amino acids: CAISESLAPNEQYF. As DNA, the CDR3 is TGTGCCATCAGTGAGTCCTTAGCTCCTAACGAGCAGTACTTC.